This record covers a single TCR beta chain. Its specificity is unknown. The data derive from a study of shared clonotypes between healthy human individuals. Deep was the level at which the assay was run. Original data processing: ImmunoSEQ only sent back junction sequences with no quality scores, so filtering was done differently. Profiled with immunoSEQ multiplex PCR; TCRdb holds only in-frame clones, not every one. That table gives V, J and clone size, and the DNA gave D and trimming. The sample contains about 2,100,000 clones, approximately 94% of which appear only once. The germline V and J ends were trimmed by 5 bases and 3 bases, with 14 bases remaining between them. The CDR3 length is 14 residues. Germline V gene lookup returns CDR1 SGHVS and CDR2 FNYEAQ. Terminally differentiated effector memory CD45RA+ cells were left out of the naive CD8 fraction, which was CD45RO-negative and positively selected for CCR7.

Study-wide results and caveats: Enrolling few donors narrowed the genetic and exposure-history diversity that was represented.

This TCR was sampled from a man aged 18 to 29 in good health. Some clones in this sample may be carry-over from other donors' samples. Specimen: naive CD8+ T cells from PBMCs. The chain links TRBV7-6 to TRBJ2-7, with unresolved D. Here the CDR3 DNA reads TGTGCCAGCAGCCGTTATGTTGAAGACTACGAGCAGTACTTC. As protein: CASSRYVEDYEQYF.